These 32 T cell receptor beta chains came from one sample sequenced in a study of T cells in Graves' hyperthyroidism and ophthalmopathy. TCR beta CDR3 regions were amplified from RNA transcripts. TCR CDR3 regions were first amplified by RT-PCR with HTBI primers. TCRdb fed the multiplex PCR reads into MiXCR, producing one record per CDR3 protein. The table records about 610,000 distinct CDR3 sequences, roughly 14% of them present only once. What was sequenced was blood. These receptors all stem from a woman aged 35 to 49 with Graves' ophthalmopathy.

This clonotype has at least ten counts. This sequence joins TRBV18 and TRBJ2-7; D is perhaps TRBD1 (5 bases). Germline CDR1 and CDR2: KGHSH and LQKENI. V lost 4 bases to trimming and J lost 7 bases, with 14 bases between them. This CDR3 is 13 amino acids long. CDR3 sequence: CASSRQRFGEQYF. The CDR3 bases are TGTGCCAGCTCACGACAGAGATTCGGTGAGCAGTACTTC.

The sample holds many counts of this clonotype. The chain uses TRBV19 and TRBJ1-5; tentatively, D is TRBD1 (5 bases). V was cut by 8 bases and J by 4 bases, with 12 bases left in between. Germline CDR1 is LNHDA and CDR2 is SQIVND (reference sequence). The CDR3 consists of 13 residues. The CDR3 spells CASSGTANQPQHF. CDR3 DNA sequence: TGTGCCAGTTCCGGGACGGCAAATCAGCCCCAGCATTTT.

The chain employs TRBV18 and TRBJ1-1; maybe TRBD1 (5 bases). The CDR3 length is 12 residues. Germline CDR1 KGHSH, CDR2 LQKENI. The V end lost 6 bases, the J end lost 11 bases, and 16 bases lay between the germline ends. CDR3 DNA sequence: TGTGCCAGCTCCCTGGGGGAAAGGACTGCTTTCTTT. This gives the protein CASSLGERTAFF.

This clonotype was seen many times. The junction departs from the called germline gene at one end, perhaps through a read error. The chain's CDR3 is CSVSDSNYDYAF. The CDR3, as DNA: TGCAGCGTTTCGGACAGTAACTATGACTACGCCTTC. This chain uses TRBV29-1 with TRBJ1-2, with D perhaps matching TRBD1 (6 bases). CDR1 and CDR2 from the germline V gene are SQVTM and ANQGSEA. The CDR3 runs to 12 residues.

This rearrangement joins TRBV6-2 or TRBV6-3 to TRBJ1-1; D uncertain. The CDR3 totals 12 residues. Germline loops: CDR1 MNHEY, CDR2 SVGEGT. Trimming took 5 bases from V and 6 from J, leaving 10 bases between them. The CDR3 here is CASSPTIAEAFF. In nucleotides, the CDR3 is TGTGCCAGCAGTCCTACTATCGCTGAAGCTTTCTTT.

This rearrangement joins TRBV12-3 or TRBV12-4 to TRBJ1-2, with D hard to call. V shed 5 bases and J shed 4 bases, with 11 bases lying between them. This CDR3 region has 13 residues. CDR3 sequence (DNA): TGTGCCAGCAGTATTCAAGAAGGCTATGGCTACACCTTC. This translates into CASSIQEGYGYTF.

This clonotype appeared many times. CDR3 in DNA: TGCGCCAGCGCCACCCCGGGCACTGAAGCTTTCTTT. It is translated as CASATPGTEAFF. J is TRBJ1-1 and V is TRBV5-1, with unresolved D. The ends were cut back, 7 bases at V and 4 bases at J, with 11 bases in the middle. This CDR3 is built from 12 residues. The V gene's germline CDR1 is SGHRS and CDR2 YFSETQ.

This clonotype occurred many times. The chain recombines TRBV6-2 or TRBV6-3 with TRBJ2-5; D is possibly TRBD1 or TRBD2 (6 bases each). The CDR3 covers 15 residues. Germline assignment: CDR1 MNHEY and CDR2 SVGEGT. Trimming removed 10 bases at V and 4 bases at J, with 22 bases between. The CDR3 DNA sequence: TGTGCCACCCACGGGGGCACCACCGGAGGAGAGACCCAGTACTTC. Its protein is CATHGGTTGGETQYF.

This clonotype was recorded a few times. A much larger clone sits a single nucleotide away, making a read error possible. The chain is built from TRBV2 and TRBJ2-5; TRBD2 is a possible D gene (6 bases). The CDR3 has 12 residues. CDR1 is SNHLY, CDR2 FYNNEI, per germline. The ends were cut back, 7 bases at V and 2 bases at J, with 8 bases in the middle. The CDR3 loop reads CASTRGQETQYF. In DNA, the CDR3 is TGTGCCAGCACCCGGGGGCAAGAGACCCAGTACTTC.

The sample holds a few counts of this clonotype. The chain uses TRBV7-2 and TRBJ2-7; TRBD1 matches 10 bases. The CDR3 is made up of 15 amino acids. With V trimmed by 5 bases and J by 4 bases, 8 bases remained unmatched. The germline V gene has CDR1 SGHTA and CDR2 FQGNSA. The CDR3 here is CASSRDRGGEYEQYF. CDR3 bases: TGTGCCAGCAGCCGGGACAGGGGCGGGGAATACGAGCAGTACTTC.

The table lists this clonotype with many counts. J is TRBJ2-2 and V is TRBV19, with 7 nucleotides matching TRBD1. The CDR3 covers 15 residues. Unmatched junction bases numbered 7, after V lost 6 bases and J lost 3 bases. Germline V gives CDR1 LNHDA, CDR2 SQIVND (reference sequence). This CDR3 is CASSARTGDTGELFF. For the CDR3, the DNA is TGTGCCAGTAGCGCAAGGACAGGCGACACCGGGGAGCTGTTTTTT.

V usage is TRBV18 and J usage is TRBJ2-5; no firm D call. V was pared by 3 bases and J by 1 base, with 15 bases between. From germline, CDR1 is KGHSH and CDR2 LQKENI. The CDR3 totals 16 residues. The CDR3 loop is CASSPRHTASQETQYF. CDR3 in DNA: TGTGCCAGCTCACCCCGTCATACGGCCAGCCAAGAGACCCAGTACTTC. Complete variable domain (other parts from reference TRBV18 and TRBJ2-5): NAGVMQNPRHLVRRRGQEARLRCSPMKGHSHVYWYRQLPEEGLKFMVYLQKENIIDESGMPKERFSAEFPKEGPSILRIQQVVRGDSAAYFCASSPRHTASQETQYFGPGTRLLVL.

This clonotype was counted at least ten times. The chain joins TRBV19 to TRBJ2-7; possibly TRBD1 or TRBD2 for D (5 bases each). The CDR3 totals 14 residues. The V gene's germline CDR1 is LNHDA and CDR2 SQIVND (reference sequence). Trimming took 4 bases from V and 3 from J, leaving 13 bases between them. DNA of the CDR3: TGTGCCAGTAGTACCACCAGGGACCACTACGAGCAGTACTTC. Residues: CASSTTRDHYEQYF.

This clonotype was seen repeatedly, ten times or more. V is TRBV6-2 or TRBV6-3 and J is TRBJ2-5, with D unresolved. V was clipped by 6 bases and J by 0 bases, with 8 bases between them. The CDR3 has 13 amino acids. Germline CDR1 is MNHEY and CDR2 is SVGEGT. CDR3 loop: CASSTDNQETQYF. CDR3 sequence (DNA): TGTGCCAGCAGCACAGATAACCAAGAGACCCAGTACTTC.

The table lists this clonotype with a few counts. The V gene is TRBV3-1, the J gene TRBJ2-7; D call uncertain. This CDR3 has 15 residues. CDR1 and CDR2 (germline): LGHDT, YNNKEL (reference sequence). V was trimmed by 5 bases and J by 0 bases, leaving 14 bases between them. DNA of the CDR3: TGTGCCAGCAGCGGAGCCGGGCTTGACTCCTACGAGCAGTACTTC. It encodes CASSGAGLDSYEQYF.

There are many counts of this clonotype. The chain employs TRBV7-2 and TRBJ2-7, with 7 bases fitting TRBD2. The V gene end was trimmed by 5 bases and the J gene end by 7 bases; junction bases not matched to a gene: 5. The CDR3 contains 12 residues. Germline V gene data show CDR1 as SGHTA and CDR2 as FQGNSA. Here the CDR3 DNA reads TGTGCCAGCAGCACTCCGGGACTAGAGCAGTACTTC. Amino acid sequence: CASSTPGLEQYF.

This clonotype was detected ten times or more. The CDR3 is CASKEGDRGYGYTF. In nucleotides, the CDR3 is TGTGCCAGTAAAGAAGGGGATAGGGGCTATGGCTACACCTTC. V and J are TRBV19 and TRBJ1-2; TRBD1 is a possible D gene (5 bases). The CDR3 runs to 14 residues. Trimming took 7 bases from V and 4 from J, leaving 16 bases between them. CDR1 and CDR2 (germline): LNHDA, SQIVND (reference sequence).

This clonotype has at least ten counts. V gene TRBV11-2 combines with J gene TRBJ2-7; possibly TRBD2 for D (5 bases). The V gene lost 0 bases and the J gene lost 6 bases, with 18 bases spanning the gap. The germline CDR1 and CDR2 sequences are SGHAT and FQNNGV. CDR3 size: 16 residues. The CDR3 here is CASSLDRAGVFAEQYF. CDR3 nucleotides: TGTGCCAGCAGCTTAGATCGGGCGGGTGTTTTTGCCGAGCAGTACTTC.

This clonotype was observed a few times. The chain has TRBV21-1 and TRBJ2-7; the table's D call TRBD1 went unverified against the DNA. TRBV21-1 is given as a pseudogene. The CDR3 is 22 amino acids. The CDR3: CASSIHCHTGDRLSLRFYEQYF. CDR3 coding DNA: TGTGCCAGCAGCATACACTGCCACACCGGGGACCGTTTGTCATTGCGCTTCTACGAGCAGTACTTC.

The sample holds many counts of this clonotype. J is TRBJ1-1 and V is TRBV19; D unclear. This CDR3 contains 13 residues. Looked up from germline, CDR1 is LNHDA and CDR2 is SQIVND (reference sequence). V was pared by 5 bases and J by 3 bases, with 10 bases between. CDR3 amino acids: CASSRIGDTEAFF. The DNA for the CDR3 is TGTGCCAGTAGTCGCATAGGCGACACTGAAGCTTTCTTT.

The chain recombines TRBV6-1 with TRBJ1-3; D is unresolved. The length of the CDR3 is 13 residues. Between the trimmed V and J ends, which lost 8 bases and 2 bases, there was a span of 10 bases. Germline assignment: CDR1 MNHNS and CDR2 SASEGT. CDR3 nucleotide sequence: TGTGCCAGCCGCACCCAGGCTGGAAACACCATATATTTT. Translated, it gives CASRTQAGNTIYF.

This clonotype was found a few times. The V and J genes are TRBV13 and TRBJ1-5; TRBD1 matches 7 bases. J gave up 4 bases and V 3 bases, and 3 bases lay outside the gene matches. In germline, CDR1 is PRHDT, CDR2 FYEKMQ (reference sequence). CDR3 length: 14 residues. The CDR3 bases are TGTGCCAGCAGCTTCTCAGGGGGGAATCAGCCCCAGCATTTT. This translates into CASSFSGGNQPQHF.

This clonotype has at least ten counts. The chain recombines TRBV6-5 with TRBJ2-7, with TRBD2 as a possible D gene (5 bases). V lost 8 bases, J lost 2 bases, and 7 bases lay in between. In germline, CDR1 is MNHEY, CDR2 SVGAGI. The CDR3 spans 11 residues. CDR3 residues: CASGLAYEQYF. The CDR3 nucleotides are TGTGCCAGCGGACTTGCCTACGAGCAGTACTTC.

The CDR3 coding sequence is TGTGCCAGCAGTTTAACCAGGAGAATATACACCGGGGAGCTGTTTTTT. Translating gives CASSLTRRIYTGELFF. V gene TRBV12-3 or TRBV12-4 combines with J gene TRBJ2-2; no reliable D call. Trimming removed 2 bases at V and 3 bases at J, with 13 bases between. The CDR3 length is 16 residues.

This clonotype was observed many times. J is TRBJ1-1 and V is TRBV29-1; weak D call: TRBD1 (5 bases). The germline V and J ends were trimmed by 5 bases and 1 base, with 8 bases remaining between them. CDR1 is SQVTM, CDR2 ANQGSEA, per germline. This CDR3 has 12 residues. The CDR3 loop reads CSVYDRNTEAFF. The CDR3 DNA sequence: TGCAGCGTTTACGACAGGAACACTGAAGCTTTCTTT.

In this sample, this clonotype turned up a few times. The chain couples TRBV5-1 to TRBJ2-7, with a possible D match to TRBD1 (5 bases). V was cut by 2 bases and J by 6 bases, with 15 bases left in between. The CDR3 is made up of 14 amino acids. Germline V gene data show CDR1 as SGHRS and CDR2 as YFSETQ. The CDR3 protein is CASSFLERGTEQYF. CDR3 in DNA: TGCGCCAGCAGCTTCTTAGAAAGGGGAACCGAGCAGTACTTC.

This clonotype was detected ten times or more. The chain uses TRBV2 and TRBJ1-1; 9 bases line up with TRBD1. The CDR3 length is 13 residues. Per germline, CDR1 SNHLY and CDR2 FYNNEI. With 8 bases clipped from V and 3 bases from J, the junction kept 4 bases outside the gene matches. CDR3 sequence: CASGDRVDTEAFF. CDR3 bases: TGTGCCAGCGGGGACAGGGTAGACACTGAAGCTTTCTTT.

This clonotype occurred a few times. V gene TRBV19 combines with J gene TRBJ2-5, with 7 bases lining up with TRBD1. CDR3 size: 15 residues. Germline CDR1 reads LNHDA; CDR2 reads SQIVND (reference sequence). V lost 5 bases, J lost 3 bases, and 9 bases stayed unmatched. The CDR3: CASSLTGSFKETQYF. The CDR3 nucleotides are TGTGCCAGTAGTCTGACAGGGTCGTTTAAAGAGACCCAGTACTTC.

The CDR3 DNA follows: TGTGCCTGGAGTGACGATAGCAGGAAGAATCAGCCCCAGCATTTT. Residues: CAWSDDSRKNQPQHF. The chain combines TRBV30 with TRBJ1-5; D is undetermined. V gave up 1 base and J gave up 4 bases, with 14 bases separating them. There are 15 residues in the CDR3. CDR1 is GTSNPN, CDR2 SVGIG, per germline (reference sequence).

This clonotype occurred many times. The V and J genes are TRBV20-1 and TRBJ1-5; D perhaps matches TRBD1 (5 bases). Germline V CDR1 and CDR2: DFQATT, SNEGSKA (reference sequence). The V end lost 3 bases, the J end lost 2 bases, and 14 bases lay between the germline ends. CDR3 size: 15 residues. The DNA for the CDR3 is TGCAGTGCTAGGATAGGGGAAGCAGGCAATCAGCCCCAGCATTTT. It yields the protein CSARIGEAGNQPQHF.

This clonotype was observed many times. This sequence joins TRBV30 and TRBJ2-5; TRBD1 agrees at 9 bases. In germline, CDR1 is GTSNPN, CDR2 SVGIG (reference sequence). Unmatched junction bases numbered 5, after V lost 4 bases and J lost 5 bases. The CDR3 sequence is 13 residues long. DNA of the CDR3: TGTGCCTGGAACAGGGGGCTTAGGGAGACCCAGTACTTC. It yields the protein CAWNRGLRETQYF.

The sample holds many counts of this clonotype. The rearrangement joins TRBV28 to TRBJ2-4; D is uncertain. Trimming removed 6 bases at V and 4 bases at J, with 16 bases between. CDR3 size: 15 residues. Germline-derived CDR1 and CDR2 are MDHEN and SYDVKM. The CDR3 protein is CASSVAGPRKNIQYF. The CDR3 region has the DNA TGTGCCAGCAGCGTGGCTGGGCCGAGGAAAAACATTCAGTACTTC.